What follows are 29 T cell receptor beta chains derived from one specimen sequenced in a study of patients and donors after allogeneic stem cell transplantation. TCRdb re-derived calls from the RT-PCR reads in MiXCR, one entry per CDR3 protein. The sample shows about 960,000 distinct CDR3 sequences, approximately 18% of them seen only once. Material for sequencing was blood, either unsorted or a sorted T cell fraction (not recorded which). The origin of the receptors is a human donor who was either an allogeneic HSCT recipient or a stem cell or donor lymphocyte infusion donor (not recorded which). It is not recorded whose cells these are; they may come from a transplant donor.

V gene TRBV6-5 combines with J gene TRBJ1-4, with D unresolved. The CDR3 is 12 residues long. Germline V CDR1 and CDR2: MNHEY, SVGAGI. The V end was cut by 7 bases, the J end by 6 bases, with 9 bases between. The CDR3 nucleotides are TGTGCCAGCACTGGGAGGGATGAAAAACTGTTTTTT. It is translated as CASTGRDEKLFF.

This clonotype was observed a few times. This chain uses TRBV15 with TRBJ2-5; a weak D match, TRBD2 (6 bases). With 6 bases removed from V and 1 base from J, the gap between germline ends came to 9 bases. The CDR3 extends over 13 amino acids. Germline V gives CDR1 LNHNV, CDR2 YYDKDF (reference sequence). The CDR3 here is CATREGSQETQYF. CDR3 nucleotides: TGTGCCACCAGGGAGGGGAGCCAAGAGACCCAGTACTTC.

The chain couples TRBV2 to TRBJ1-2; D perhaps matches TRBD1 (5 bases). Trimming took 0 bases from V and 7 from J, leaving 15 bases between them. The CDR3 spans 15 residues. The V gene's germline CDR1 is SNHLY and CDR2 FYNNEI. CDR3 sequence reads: CASSEALGGRGGYTF. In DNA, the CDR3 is TGTGCCAGCAGTGAAGCGCTCGGGGGTAGAGGTGGCTACACCTTC. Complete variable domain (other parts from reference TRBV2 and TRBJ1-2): EPEVTQTPSHQVTQMGQEVILRCVPISNHLYFYWYRQILGQKVEFLVSFYNNEISEKSEIFDDQFSVERPDGSNFTLKIRSTKLEDSAMYFCASSEALGGRGGYTFGSGTRLTVV.

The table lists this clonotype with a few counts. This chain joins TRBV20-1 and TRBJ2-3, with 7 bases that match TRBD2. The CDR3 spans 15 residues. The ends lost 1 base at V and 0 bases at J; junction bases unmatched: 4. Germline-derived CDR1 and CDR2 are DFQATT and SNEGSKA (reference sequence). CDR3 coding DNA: TGCAGTGCTAGAGTCCCAGCGGGGAGCACAGATACGCAGTATTTT. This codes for CSARVPAGSTDTQYF.

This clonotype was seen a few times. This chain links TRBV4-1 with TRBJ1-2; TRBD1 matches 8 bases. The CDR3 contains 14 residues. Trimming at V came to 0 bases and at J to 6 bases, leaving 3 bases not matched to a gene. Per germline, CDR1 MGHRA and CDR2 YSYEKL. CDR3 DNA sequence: TGCGCCAGCAGCCAAGAGGACAGGGCGGATGGCTACACCTTC. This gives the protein CASSQEDRADGYTF.

CDR3 in DNA: TGTGCCAGCAGCAGAGGACAGGGGCGAGGCTACGAGCAGTACTTC. Translation gives CASSRGQGRGYEQYF. V and J are TRBV25-1 and TRBJ2-7, with 9 bases fitting TRBD1. V dropped 6 bases and J dropped 3; count of bases not matched to a gene: 9. CDR1 is MGHDK, CDR2 SYGVNS, per germline. This CDR3 contains 15 residues.

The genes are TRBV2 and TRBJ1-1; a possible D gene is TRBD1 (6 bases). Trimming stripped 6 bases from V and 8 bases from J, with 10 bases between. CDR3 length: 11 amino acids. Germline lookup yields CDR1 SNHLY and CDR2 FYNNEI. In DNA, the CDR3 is TGTGCCAGCAGCTGGACAGAAGAAGCTTTCTTT. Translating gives CASSWTEEAFF. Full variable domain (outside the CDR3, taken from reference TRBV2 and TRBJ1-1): EPEVTQTPSHQVTQMGQEVILRCVPISNHLYFYWYRQILGQKVEFLVSFYNNEISEKSEIFDDQFSVERPDGSNFTLKIRSTKLEDSAMYFCASSWTEEAFFGQGTRLTVV.

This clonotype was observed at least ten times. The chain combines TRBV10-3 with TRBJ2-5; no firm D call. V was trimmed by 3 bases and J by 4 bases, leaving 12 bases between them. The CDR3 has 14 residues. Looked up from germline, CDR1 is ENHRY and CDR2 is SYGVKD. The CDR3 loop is CAISDSPVPETQYF. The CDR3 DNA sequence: TGTGCCATCAGTGACTCCCCGGTTCCAGAGACCCAGTACTTC.

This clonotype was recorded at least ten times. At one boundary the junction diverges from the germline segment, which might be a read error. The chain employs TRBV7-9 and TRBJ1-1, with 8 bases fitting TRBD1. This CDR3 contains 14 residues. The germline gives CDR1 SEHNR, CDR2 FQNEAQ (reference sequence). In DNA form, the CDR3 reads TGCGCCAGCAGCTTATTACAGGGGGGCACTGAAGCTTTCTTT. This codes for CASSLLQGGTEAFF.

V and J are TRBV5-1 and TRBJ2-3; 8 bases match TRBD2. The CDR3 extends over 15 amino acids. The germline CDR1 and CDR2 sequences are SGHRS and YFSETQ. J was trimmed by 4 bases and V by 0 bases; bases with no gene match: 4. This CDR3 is CASSLAAGGPDTQYF. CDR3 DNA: TGCGCCAGCAGCTTGGCGGCGGGGGGTCCAGATACGCAGTATTTT.

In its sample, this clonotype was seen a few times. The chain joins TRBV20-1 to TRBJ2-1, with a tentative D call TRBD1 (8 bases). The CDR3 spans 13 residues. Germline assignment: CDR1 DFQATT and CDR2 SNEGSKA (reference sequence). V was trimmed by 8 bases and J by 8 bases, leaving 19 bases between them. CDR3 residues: CSLSRQGRDEQFF. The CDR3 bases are TGCAGTCTTTCTAGACAGGGGAGGGATGAGCAGTTCTTC.

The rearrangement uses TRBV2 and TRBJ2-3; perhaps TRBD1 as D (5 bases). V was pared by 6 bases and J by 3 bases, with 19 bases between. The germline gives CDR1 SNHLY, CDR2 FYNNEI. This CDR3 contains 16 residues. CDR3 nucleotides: TGTGCCAGCAGCCCTCAGGGCCTAGTGGGTACAGATACGCAGTATTTT. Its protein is CASSPQGLVGTDTQYF.

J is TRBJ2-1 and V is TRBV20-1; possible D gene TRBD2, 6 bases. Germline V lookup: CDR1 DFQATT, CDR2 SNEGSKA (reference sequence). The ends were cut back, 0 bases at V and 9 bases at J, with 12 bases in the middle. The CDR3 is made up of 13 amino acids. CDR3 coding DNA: TGCAGTGCTAGAGAGCCGGGAGTAAGTGAGCAGTTCTTC. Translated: CSAREPGVSEQFF.

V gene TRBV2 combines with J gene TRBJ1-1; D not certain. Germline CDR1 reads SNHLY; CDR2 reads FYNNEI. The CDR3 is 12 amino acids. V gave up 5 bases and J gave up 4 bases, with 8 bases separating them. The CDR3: CASSMGVTEAFF. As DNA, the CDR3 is TGTGCCAGCAGTATGGGCGTCACTGAAGCTTTCTTT.

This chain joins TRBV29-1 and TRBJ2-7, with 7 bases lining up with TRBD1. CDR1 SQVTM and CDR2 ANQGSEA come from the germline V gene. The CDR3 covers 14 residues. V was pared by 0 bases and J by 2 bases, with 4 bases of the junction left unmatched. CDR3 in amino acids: CSVEDVQGTYEQYF. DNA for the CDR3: TGCAGCGTTGAAGATGTACAGGGGACCTACGAGCAGTACTTC.

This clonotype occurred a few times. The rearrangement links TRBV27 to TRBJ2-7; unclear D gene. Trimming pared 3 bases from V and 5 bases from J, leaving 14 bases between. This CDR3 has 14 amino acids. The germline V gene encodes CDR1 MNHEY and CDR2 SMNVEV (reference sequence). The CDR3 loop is CASSLSAESHEQYF. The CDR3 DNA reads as TGTGCCAGCAGTTTGTCTGCAGAATCCCACGAGCAGTACTTC.

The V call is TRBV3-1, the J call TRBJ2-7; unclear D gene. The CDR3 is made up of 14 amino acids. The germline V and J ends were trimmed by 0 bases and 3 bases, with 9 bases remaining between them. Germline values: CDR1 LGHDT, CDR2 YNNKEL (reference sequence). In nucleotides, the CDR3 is TGTGCCAGCAGCCAAGAATCCGGTTTCTACGAGCAGTACTTC. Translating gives CASSQESGFYEQYF.

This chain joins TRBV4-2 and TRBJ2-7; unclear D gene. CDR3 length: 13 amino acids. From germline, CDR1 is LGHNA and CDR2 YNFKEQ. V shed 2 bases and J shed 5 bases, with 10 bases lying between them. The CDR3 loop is CASSQRYLDEQYF. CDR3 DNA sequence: TGTGCCAGCAGCCAACGTTACCTAGACGAGCAGTACTTC.

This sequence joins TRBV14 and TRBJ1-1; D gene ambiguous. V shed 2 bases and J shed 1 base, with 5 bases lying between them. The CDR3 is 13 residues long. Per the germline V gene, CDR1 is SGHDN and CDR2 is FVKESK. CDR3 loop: CASSQQKNTEAFF. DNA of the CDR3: TGTGCCAGCAGCCAACAAAAGAACACTGAAGCTTTCTTT.

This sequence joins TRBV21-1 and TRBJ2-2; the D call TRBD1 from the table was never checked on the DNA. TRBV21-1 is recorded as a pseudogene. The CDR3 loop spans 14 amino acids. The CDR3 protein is CASSGDRKTGELFF. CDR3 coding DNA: TGTGCCAGCAGCGGGGACAGGAAAACCGGGGAGCTGTTTTTT.

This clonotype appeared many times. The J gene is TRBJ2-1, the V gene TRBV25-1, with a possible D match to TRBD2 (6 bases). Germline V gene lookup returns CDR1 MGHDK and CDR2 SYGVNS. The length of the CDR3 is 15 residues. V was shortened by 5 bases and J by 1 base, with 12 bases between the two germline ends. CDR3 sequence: CASSPLGGSYNEQFF. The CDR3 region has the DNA TGTGCCAGCAGTCCCCTGGGGGGATCCTACAATGAGCAGTTCTTC.

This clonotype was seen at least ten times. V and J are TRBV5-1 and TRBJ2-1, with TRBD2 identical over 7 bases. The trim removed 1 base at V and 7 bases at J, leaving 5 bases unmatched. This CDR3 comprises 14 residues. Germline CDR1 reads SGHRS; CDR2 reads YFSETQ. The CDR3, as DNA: TGCGCCAGCAGCTTGTCGGGCGGGGGAAATGAGCAGTTCTTC. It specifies CASSLSGGGNEQFF.

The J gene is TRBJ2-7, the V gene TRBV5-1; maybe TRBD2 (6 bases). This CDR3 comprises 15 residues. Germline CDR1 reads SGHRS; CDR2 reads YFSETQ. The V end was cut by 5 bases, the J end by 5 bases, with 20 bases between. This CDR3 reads CASSFGLLVFDEQYF. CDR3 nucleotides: TGCGCCAGCAGTTTTGGACTACTTGTCTTCGACGAGCAGTACTTC.

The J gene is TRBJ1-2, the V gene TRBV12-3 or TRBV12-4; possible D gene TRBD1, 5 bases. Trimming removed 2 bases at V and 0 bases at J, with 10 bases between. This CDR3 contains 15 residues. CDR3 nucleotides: TGTGCCAGCAGTTTAAGGGACCTAACTAACTATGGCTACACCTTC. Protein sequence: CASSLRDLTNYGYTF.

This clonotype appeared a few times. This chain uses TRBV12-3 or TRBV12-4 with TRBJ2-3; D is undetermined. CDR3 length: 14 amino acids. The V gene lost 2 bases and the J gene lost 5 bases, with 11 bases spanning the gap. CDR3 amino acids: CASSLPPGRDTQYF. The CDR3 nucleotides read TGTGCCAGCAGTTTACCGCCGGGTCGAGATACGCAGTATTTT.

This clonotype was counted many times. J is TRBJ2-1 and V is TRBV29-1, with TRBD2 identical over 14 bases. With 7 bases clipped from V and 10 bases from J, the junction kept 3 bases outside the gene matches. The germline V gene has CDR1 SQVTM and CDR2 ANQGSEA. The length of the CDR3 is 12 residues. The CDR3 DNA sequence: TGCAGCGAGGGACTAGCGGGAGAGGAGCAGTTCTTC. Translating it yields CSEGLAGEEQFF.

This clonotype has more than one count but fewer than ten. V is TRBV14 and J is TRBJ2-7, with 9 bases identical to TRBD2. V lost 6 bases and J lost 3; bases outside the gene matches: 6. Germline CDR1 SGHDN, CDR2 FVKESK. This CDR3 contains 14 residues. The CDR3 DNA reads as TGTGCCAGCAGGAAAGGTAGCGGGAGCTACGAGCAGTACTTC. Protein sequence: CASRKGSGSYEQYF.

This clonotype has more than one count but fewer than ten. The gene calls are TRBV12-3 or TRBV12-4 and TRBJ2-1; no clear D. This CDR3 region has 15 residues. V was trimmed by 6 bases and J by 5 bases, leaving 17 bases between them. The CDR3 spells CASSPLPIIDNEQFF. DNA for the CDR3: TGTGCCAGCAGCCCTCTACCAATTATCGACAATGAGCAGTTCTTC.

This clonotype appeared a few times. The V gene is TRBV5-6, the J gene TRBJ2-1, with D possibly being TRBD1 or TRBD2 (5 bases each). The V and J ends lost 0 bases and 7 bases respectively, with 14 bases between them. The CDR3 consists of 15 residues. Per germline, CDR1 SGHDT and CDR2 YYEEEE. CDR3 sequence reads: CASSLGWGYGNEQFF. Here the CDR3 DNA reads TGTGCCAGCAGCTTGGGCTGGGGGTATGGTAATGAGCAGTTCTTC.